A selection of T cell receptor beta chains follows, all from one sample in a study of cytomegalovirus exposure and HLA in healthy donors. Repertoires were generated with immunoSEQ multiplex PCR, while TCRdb's copy carries only in-frame clones and drops some. The data contain approximately 210,000 clones, about three quarters of them singletons. The specimen sequenced was PBMCs. The receptors derive from a woman aged 25 to 39 in good health and CMV-seropositive. CDR3s include the opening cysteine and the closing phenylalanine or tryptophan. The D gene is left open where the match is weak. The size field is filled for only some rows; it gives once, few, many or a size class.

TRBV19	NA	NA	TRBJ1-3	TGTGCCAGTAGTATGGACACGACCTCTGGAAACACCATATATTTT	CASSMDTTSGNTIYF
TRBV18	once	NA	TRBJ1-1	TGTGCCAGCTCACCAAGCAGGGCGGACACTGAAGCTTTCTTT	CASSPSRADTEAFF
TRBV7-2	NA	NA	TRBJ2-7	TGTGCCAGCAGCTTAGGTCAGGGGAACTACGAGCAGTACTTC	CASSLGQGNYEQYF
TRBV5-6	NA	TRBD2	TRBJ2-7	TGTGCCAGCAGCTTGTACGGGAGGGTCTACGAGCAGTACTTC	CASSLYGRVYEQYF
TRBV28	once	NA	TRBJ2-5	TGTGCCAGCAGCAAGAGGACGGCGCGGGCAGGGACCCAGTACTTC	CASSKRTARAGTQYF
TRBV27	NA	NA	TRBJ2-7	TGTGCCAGCAGTTCCCACTACGAGCAGTACTTC	CASSSHYEQYF
TRBV18	NA	TRBD1	TRBJ1-1	TGTGCCAGCTCAGCCACAGGGGAGAACACTGAAGCTTTCTTT	CASSATGENTEAFF
TRBV7-3	NA	TRBD2	TRBJ2-1	TGTGCCAGCAGCTTATCGCGGGGGGACAATGAGCAGTTCTTC	CASSLSRGDNEQFF
TRBV7-2	NA	TRBD1	TRBJ2-5	TGTGCCAGCAGCGACGCCGGGACAGGGGACGGAGAGACCCAGTACTTC	CASSDAGTGDGETQYF
TRBV30	NA	NA	TRBJ1-1	TGTGCCTGGGGACACTCTGAAGCTTTCTTT	CAWGHSEAFF
TRBV5-1	NA	TRBD2	TRBJ2-4	TGCGCCAGCAGGGTAGCGGGGACCCCGGGCGCCAAAAACATTCAGTACTTC	CASRVAGTPGAKNIQYF
TRBV5-1	NA	NA	TRBJ1-4	TGCGCCAGCAGTTCGACAGCTAGTAATGAAAAACTGTTTTTT	CASSSTASNEKLFF
TRBV25-1	NA	NA	TRBJ2-4	TGTGCCAGCAGTGAGGACAGAAAAAACATTCAGTACTTC	CASSEDRKNIQYF
TRBV29-1	NA	NA	TRBJ1-1	TGCAGCGTTGACGAGGCAACGGGGGGGGGAGGGCTTGAAGCTTTCTTT	CSVDEATGGGGLEAFF
TRBV4-2	NA	NA	TRBJ2-3	TGTGCCAGCAGCCAAGCCCGGGGGGCCGGCACAGATACGCAGTATTTT	CASSQARGAGTDTQYF
TRBV4-1	few	NA	TRBJ1-2	TGCGCCAGCAGCCAAGGGGTGCAGGCTAACTATGGCTACACCTTC	CASSQGVQANYGYTF
TRBV6-1	NA	NA	TRBJ1-2	TGTGCCAGCAGCCGAACTGAACAGGGACACTATGGCTACACCTTC	CASSRTEQGHYGYTF
TRBV10-3	once	TRBD2	TRBJ2-3	TGTGCCATCAGCGCCTCTAGCGGGTACACAGATACGCAGTATTTT	CAISASSGYTDTQYF
TRBV19	NA	TRBD1	TRBJ2-6	TGTGCCAGTAGTATAGGACAGGGGCTGGCTGGGGCCAACGTCCTGACTTTC	CASSIGQGLAGANVLTF
TRBV7-7	NA	TRBD1	TRBJ2-5	TGTGCTAGCAGCTGGACAGGGGGAAACCAAGAGACCCAGTACTTC	CASSWTGGNQETQYF
TRBV5-6	NA	NA	TRBJ1-3	TGTGCCAGCAGCTTGGGGGGCTTAGATCCGGGAAACACCATATATTTT	CASSLGGLDPGNTIYF
TRBV2	few	NA	TRBJ2-1	TGTGCCACCAATAAGGAGAGGATACGCTACAATGAGCAGTTCTTC	CATNKERIRYNEQFF
TRBV15	NA	NA	TRBJ1-2	TGTGCCACCAGCAGGGAGTGGGGGCCCCCAAATGGCTACACCTTC	CATSREWGPPNGYTF
TRBV29-1	NA	NA	TRBJ1-1	TGCAGCGTTGCCCGGGACATACACACTGAAGCTTTCTTT	CSVARDIHTEAFF
TRBV6-4	few	NA	TRBJ2-1	TGTGCCAGCAGCACCTCTAGGACTACCGGGCACAATGAGCAGTTCTTC	CASSTSRTTGHNEQFF
TRBV19	NA	NA	TRBJ2-2	TGTGCCAGTAAGCGGCGATTAAACACCGGGGAGCTGTTTTTT	CASKRRLNTGELFF
TRBV7-7	NA	NA	TRBJ2-3	TGTGCTAGCAGCTTAGTGGGGTCGGGGGATACGCAGTATTTT	CASSLVGSGDTQYF
TRBV18	NA	NA	TRBJ2-5	TGTGCCAGCTCACCGCCGCCTAGGCAAGAGACCCAGTACTTC	CASSPPPRQETQYF
TRBV10-3	NA	TRBD2	TRBJ2-3	TGTGCCATCAGAGCTAGCGGGGTTGGCACAGATACGCAGTATTTT	CAIRASGVGTDTQYF
TRBV6-1	NA	NA	TRBJ2-5	TGTGCCAGCGGCGGGGCCGGTGGGGAGACCCAGTACTTC	CASGGAGGETQYF
TRBV2	once	NA	TRBJ2-3	TGTGCCTCTGGGGAGGCAGGGAGCACAGATACGCAGTATTTT	CASGEAGSTDTQYF
TRBV2	NA	TRBD2	TRBJ2-2	TGTGCCAGTACTAGCGGGGGTAACACCGGGGAGCTGTTTTTT	CASTSGGNTGELFF
TRBV7-2	NA	TRBD1	TRBJ2-7	TGTGCCAGCAGCCCCGGGACAGGGCTCAACGAGCAGTACTTC	CASSPGTGLNEQYF
TRBV27	NA	TRBD1	TRBJ1-5	TGTGCCAGCAGTCCCACACTAGACAGGGGTAGCAATCAGCCCCAGCATTTT	CASSPTLDRGSNQPQHF
TRBV7-2	NA	TRBD1	TRBJ2-5	TGTGCCAGCAGCCTCCTCGTCGGGACAGGGACAGAGACCCAGTACTTC	CASSLLVGTGTETQYF
TRBV28	NA	TRBD1	TRBJ2-7	TGTGCCAGCCTATTGTGGGACAGGGTTTGGTACGAGCAGTACTTC	CASLLWDRVWYEQYF
TRBV27	once	TRBD2	TRBJ2-7	TGTGCCAGCAGTGTCCGCGGGGGTATATCCTACGAGCAGTACTTC	CASSVRGGISYEQYF
TRBV6-1	NA	NA	TRBJ2-7	TGTGCCAGCAGTGAACTAGCGAACTACGAGCAGTACTTC	CASSELANYEQYF
TRBV27	NA	TRBD1	TRBJ1-5	TGTGCCAGCAGTTTACGGCTCCGGGACAGGTCCCGGCGGTGGCCCCAGCATTTT	CASSLRLRDRSRRWPQHF
TRBV7-3	NA	NA	TRBJ1-2	TGTGCCAGCAGCTCCCAAAGCCTTTATGGCTACACCTTC	CASSSQSLYGYTF
TRBV7-2	NA	NA	TRBJ1-4	TGTGCCAGCAGCTTAGGTTGGGGGGGCGCAACTAATGAAAAACTGTTTTTT	CASSLGWGGATNEKLFF
TRBV5-1	NA	TRBD1	TRBJ2-7	TGCGCCAGCAGCTGGGGACAGGGGGCTTTGATCTACGAGCAGTACTTC	CASSWGQGALIYEQYF
TRBV28	NA	NA	TRBJ1-1	TGTGCCAGCACCTCCGGAGGGGAGGAGGGTGAAGCTTTCTTT	CASTSGGEEGEAFF
TRBV6-5	once	TRBD1	TRBJ2-2	TGTGCCAGCAGCTACAGGGGGCTTGCCGGGGAGCTGTTTTTT	CASSYRGLAGELFF
TRBV4-3	NA	TRBD1	TRBJ2-2	TGCGCCAGCAGGCCCGGGACAGCTGAAACCGGGGAGCTGTTTTTT	CASRPGTAETGELFF
TRBV6-5	NA	TRBD1	TRBJ1-1	TGTGCCAGCACCTATCCCGGGACAGGGGGAGAAGCTTTCTTT	CASTYPGTGGEAFF
TRBV15	NA	TRBD2	TRBJ2-2	TGTGCCACCAGGGATCTAGCGGGGGGGCCCGTCGGGGAGCTGTTTTTT	CATRDLAGGPVGELFF
TRBV10-3	NA	NA	TRBJ1-1	TGTGCCATCAGCCCGTTCGCCACGGACCGGGGCACTGAAGCTTTCTTT	CAISPFATDRGTEAFF
TRBV7-8	NA	TRBD1	TRBJ1-6	TGTGCCAGCAGCTTTACCGGGACAGCGACTTCACCCCTCCACTTT	CASSFTGTATSPLHF
TRBV6-5	NA	TRBD1	TRBJ1-2	TGTGCCACCAGGACAGGGGACTATGGCTACACCTTC	CATRTGDYGYTF
TRBV10-3	NA	TRBD1	TRBJ1-2	TGTGCCATCACCTCCGGACAGGGGTTAGTATATGGCTACACCTTC	CAITSGQGLVYGYTF
TRBV5-1	NA	NA	TRBJ1-4	TGCGCCAGCAGCTTCGGGGGGAATGACGAAAAACTGTTTTTT	CASSFGGNDEKLFF
TRBV5-1	few	TRBD2	TRBJ2-5	TGCGCCAGCAGTTTTGGGGGGGGAGAGACCCAGTACTTC	CASSFGGGETQYF
TRBV28	NA	TRBD1	TRBJ2-1	TGTGCCAGCAGTCCCCCACGTGGACAGGTCACCAACAATGAGCAGTTCTTC	CASSPPRGQVTNNEQFF
TRBV5-6	NA	NA	TRBJ2-7	TGTGCCAGCAGTGATCAGGTTAGCTCCTACGAGCAGTACTTC	CASSDQVSSYEQYF
TRBV4-3	NA	NA	TRBJ1-2	TGCGCCAGCAAGCCAGGAACGGGACTCCTTGATGGCTACACCTTC	CASKPGTGLLDGYTF
TRBV6-5	NA	TRBD1	TRBJ1-6	TGTGCCAGCAGTTACTCGACAGGGTTGAATTCACCCCTCCACTTT	CASSYSTGLNSPLHF
TRBV7-8	NA	NA	TRBJ2-7	TGTGCCAGCAGCACCCGTCCCGGTCTGCGTGAGCAGTACTTC	CASSTRPGLREQYF
TRBV7-3	NA	NA	TRBJ2-5	TGTGCCAGCAGCCTTTTAGGGGGAACGCAAGAGACCCAGTACTTC	CASSLLGGTQETQYF